This is a list of T cell receptor beta chains from one sample in a study of cytomegalovirus exposure and HLA in healthy donors. Here immunoSEQ multiplex PCR was the method, and the copy in TCRdb shows in-frame clones only, minus some. The sample carries roughly 120,000 clones, roughly 70% recorded once. The sequencing sample was made of PBMCs. These receptor sequences come from a woman in her 50s in good health and CMV-seropositive. Both conserved end residues are part of each CDR3. D genes are given only for firm matches. Where a row states a size, it is once, few, many or the class of an expanded clone; other rows omit it.

CDR3 protein	CDR3 DNA	V gene	clone size	J gene	D gene
CASSSQGPLNTEAFF	TGTGCCAGTAGTTCACAGGGGCCTTTGAACACTGAAGCTTTCTTT	TRBV19	.	TRBJ1-1	TRBD1
CASSLPPPNRENTEAFF	TGTGCCAGCAGCTTGCCCCCTCCAAACAGGGAAAACACTGAAGCTTTCTTT	TRBV5-6	.	TRBJ1-1	.
CASSDPSRNYGYTF	TGTGCCAGCAGTGATCCCAGCAGGAACTATGGCTACACCTTC	TRBV6-5	.	TRBJ1-2	.
CASSLAITGRGNQPQHF	TGTGCCAGCAGCTTAGCGATAACAGGGAGGGGCAATCAGCCCCAGCATTTT	TRBV7-2	few	TRBJ1-5	.
CASGSTQGTQPQHF	TGTGCTAGTGGATCTACTCAGGGAACCCAGCCCCAGCATTTT	TRBV12-5	.	TRBJ1-5	.
CASSYSYGGNEKLFF	TGTGCCAGCAGTTACTCGTACGGAGGAAATGAAAAACTGTTTTTT	TRBV6-5	.	TRBJ1-4	.
CASSRGFLNEQYF	TGCGCCAGCAGTAGGGGCTTTTTGAACGAGCAGTACTTC	TRBV4-3	.	TRBJ2-7	.
CASNRDRSNTEAFF	TGTGCCAGCAACCGGGACAGGTCGAACACTGAAGCTTTCTTT	TRBV9	.	TRBJ1-1	TRBD1
CASSLAQPNEKLFF	TGCGCCAGCAGCTTGGCACAACCCAATGAAAAACTGTTTTTT	TRBV5-1	.	TRBJ1-4	.
CASNPSAGFYEQYF	TGTGCCAGTAATCCCTCCGCCGGGTTTTACGAGCAGTACTTC	TRBV19	.	TRBJ2-7	.
CASSPPVTGSYEQYF	TGTGCCAGCTCACCACCAGTGACAGGGAGCTACGAGCAGTACTTC	TRBV18	few	TRBJ2-7	TRBD1
CASSSLLYARGLDGYTF	TGTGCCAGCAGTTCACTACTTTATGCCAGGGGGTTGGATGGCTACACCTTC	TRBV28	.	TRBJ1-2	TRBD1
CASSSTLTGDYGYTF	TGCGCCAGCAGCTCCACCTTGACAGGGGACTATGGCTACACCTTC	TRBV5-1	few	TRBJ1-2	TRBD1
CASSQGQGQTEAFF	TGTGCCAGCAGCCAAGGACAGGGACAGACTGAAGCTTTCTTT	TRBV6-6	.	TRBJ1-1	TRBD1
CASSYSLGQNTEAFF	TGTGCCAGCAGTTACTCGTTGGGCCAGAACACTGAAGCTTTCTTT	TRBV6-7	.	TRBJ1-1	.
CAIGTGWGNSGNTIYF	TGTGCCATCGGGACAGGGTGGGGGAACTCTGGAAACACCATATATTTT	TRBV10-3	.	TRBJ1-3	TRBD1
CTSSWGRQTRYEAFF	TGCACCAGCAGTTGGGGGAGACAGACTAGATATGAAGCTTTCTTT	TRBV1	.	TRBJ1-1	.
CASSLALRGAGANVLTF	TGTGCCAGCAGCTTGGCCCTTCGGGGGGCCGGGGCCAACGTCCTGACTTTC	TRBV5-4	few	TRBJ2-6	.
CAWSVGTGNNEQFF	TGTGCCTGGAGTGTAGGGACAGGGAACAATGAGCAGTTCTTC	TRBV30	.	TRBJ2-1	TRBD1
CASSRQGRNTEAFF	TGTGCCAGCAGTAGACAGGGGCGGAACACTGAAGCTTTCTTT	TRBV6-6	few	TRBJ1-1	TRBD1
CASSTATYNEQFF	TGTGCCAGCAGTACTGCCACCTACAATGAGCAGTTCTTC	TRBV27	.	TRBJ2-1	.
CASSISGTVSNQPQHF	TGTGCCAGCAGCATATCCGGGACAGTTAGCAATCAGCCCCAGCATTTT	TRBV7-2	few	TRBJ1-5	TRBD1
CASSLTVDRGNTEAFF	TGTGCCAGCAGCTTAACCGTCGACAGGGGGAACACTGAAGCTTTCTTT	TRBV7-2	.	TRBJ1-1	TRBD1
CASSLTGTNTIYF	TGTGCCAGCAGCCTCACAGGGACGAACACCATATATTTT	TRBV5-5	.	TRBJ1-3	.
CASSRGQVNTEAFF	TGCGCCAGCAGCCGCGGACAGGTGAACACTGAAGCTTTCTTT	TRBV4-3	many	TRBJ1-1	TRBD1
CSTRTGENTGELFF	TGCAGCACCCGGACAGGGGAGAACACCGGGGAGCTGTTTTTT	TRBV29-1	.	TRBJ2-2	TRBD1
CASRNRNTGELFF	TGTGCCAGCAGGAACAGGAACACCGGGGAGCTGTTTTTT	TRBV11-3	.	TRBJ2-2	.
CASGWDSPGNNEQFF	TGTGCTAGTGGTTGGGACTCCCCTGGAAACAATGAGCAGTTCTTC	TRBV12-5	.	TRBJ2-1	.
CASMGGSRNTQYF	TGTGCCAGCATGGGCGGGAGCAGGAATACGCAGTATTTT	TRBV27	.	TRBJ2-3	TRBD2
CASSVRTESSPLHF	TGTGCCAGCAGCGTTAGGACAGAATCTTCACCCCTCCACTTT	TRBV5-8	.	TRBJ1-6	.
CASSVVAGGTEAFF	TGTGCCAGCAGTGTTGTGGCAGGAGGAACTGAAGCTTTCTTT	TRBV2	.	TRBJ1-1	.
CASFRYNYGYTF	TGTGCCAGTTTCAGATACAACTATGGCTACACCTTC	TRBV19	once	TRBJ1-2	.
CASSLGQGNTIYF	TGTGCCAGCAGCTTAGGACAGGGTAACACCATATATTTT	TRBV7-9	.	TRBJ1-3	TRBD1
CASSDRGGGVTDTQYF	TGTGCCAGCAGTGACCGCGGGGGGGGAGTCACAGATACGCAGTATTTT	TRBV6-1	few	TRBJ2-3	TRBD2
CSAKQGVRTEAFF	TGCAGCGCCAAACAGGGAGTAAGGACTGAAGCTTTCTTT	TRBV29-1	.	TRBJ1-1	.
CASSLEGGYIYGYTF	TGTGCCAGCAGCTTAGAAGGGGGCTATATCTATGGCTACACCTTC	TRBV7-9	.	TRBJ1-2	TRBD1
CASSVDAGDLNEQYF	TGTGCCAGCAGCGTAGATGCGGGAGACTTAAACGAGCAGTACTTC	TRBV9	few	TRBJ2-7	TRBD2
CASSILGQDQETQYF	TGTGCCAGTAGTATACTGGGGCAGGACCAAGAGACCCAGTACTTC	TRBV19	.	TRBJ2-5	.
CAWRGLPGETQYF	TGTGCCTGGAGGGGACTACCCGGAGAGACCCAGTACTTC	TRBV30	.	TRBJ2-5	TRBD2
CASSTGGYGYTF	TGTGCCAGCAGCACAGGGGGCTATGGCTACACCTTC	TRBV11-2	.	TRBJ1-2	TRBD1
CSVVGTGGETQYF	TGCAGCGTTGTGGGGACAGGGGGAGAGACCCAGTACTTC	TRBV29-1	.	TRBJ2-5	TRBD1
CASSIPGQANVLTF	TGTGCCAGCAGCATACCGGGACAGGCCAACGTCCTGACTTTC	TRBV7-9	.	TRBJ2-6	.